The 13 T cell receptor beta chains listed next were all sequenced from one sample in a study of regulatory T cells in long-lasting Graves disease. Time point noted: newly diagnosed GD, antithyroid drugs for less than 3 months. There was RNA extracted from PBMCs, and the TCR library was made from it. Relying on iRepertoire HTBI primers and Arm-PCR of CDR3 regions, the team built TCR beta libraries. TCRdb re-analysed the multiplex PCR reads in MiXCR, keeping a single row per CDR3 protein. This repertoire shows about 560,000 distinct CDR3 sequences, approximately 16% found once; its top ten account for around 12%. These same data were also listed under a study on T cells in Graves' hyperthyroidism and ophthalmopathy.

The specimen was peripheral blood mononuclear cells (PBMCs), collected at new diagnosis, from a patient treated with antithyroid drugs. These TCRs come from a man aged 18 to 30 with Graves disease.

This clonotype was seen a few times. One base separates it from a far larger clone, so it is likely a read error. The V call is TRBV6-9, the J call TRBJ2-5, with a tentative D call TRBD1 (5 bases). There are 13 residues in the CDR3. The germline V gene encodes CDR1 MNHGY and CDR2 SVAAGI. CDR3 loop: CASSSDSQEAQYF. As DNA, the CDR3 is TGTGCCAGCAGTTCAGACAGCCAAGAGGCCCAGTACTTC.

This clonotype was recorded at least ten times. V usage is TRBV5-6 and J usage is TRBJ2-3; tentative D call: TRBD2 (5 bases). CDR1 is SGHDT and CDR2 is YYEEEE in the germline V gene. Trimming shortened V by 5 bases and J by 4 bases, and 8 bases separated the two germline ends. The CDR3 loop spans 12 amino acids. The CDR3, as DNA: TGTGCCAGCAGTGGAGGAGCAGATACGCAGTATTTT. Translating it yields CASSGGADTQYF.

This clonotype showed up many times. V gene TRBV28 combines with J gene TRBJ2-3, with 13 nucleotides matching TRBD2. CDR1 MDHEN and CDR2 SYDVKM come from the germline V gene. The length of the CDR3 is 15 residues. Germline trimming cut 7 bases from V and 3 bases from J; bases unmatched to any gene: 4. The CDR3: CASNGLAGVTDTQYF. The CDR3 region has the DNA TGTGCCAGCAACGGACTAGCGGGAGTGACAGATACGCAGTATTTT.

This clonotype was recorded many times. CDR3 coding DNA: TGTGCCAGCTCACCACCGACTAGCGGGACCAATGAGCAGTTCTTC. Residues: CASSPPTSGTNEQFF. This sequence joins TRBV18 and TRBJ2-1, with 11 bases lining up with TRBD2. Germline assignment: CDR1 KGHSH and CDR2 LQKENI. V lost 0 bases, J lost 6 bases, and 1 base stayed unmatched. The CDR3 has 15 residues.

This clonotype was detected a few times. The genes are TRBV30 and TRBJ2-3; TRBD1 agrees at 7 bases. Losses at the gene ends were 0 bases for V and 6 bases for J; bases not matched to a gene: 6. The germline CDR1 and CDR2 sequences are GTSNPN and SVGIG (reference sequence). CDR3 length: 14 amino acids. The CDR3 coding sequence is TGTGCCTGGAGTGTGACAGGGTCGGGGGATACGCAGTATTTT. As protein: CAWSVTGSGDTQYF. Filled out from reference TRBV30 and TRBJ2-3, the complete variable domain reads SQTIHQWPATLVQPVGSPLSLECTVEGTSNPNLYWYRQAAGRGLQLLFYSVGIGQISSEVPQNLSASRPQDRQFILSSKKLLLSDSGFYLCAWSVTGSGDTQYFGPGTRLTVL.

The sample holds a few counts of this clonotype. The chain carries TRBV20-1 and TRBJ2-1; tentative D call: TRBD2 (5 bases). Per germline, CDR1 DFQATT and CDR2 SNEGSKA (reference sequence). The CDR3 length is 15 residues. V shed 3 bases and J shed 0 bases, with 12 bases lying between them. The CDR3 region is CSASVSGSSYNEQFF. The CDR3 DNA sequence: TGCAGTGCTAGCGTCAGCGGAAGCTCCTACAATGAGCAGTTCTTC.

The genes are TRBV4-1 and TRBJ2-7; tentatively, D is TRBD1 (5 bases). V was clipped by 4 bases and J by 4 bases, with 11 bases between them. The germline V gene has CDR1 MGHRA and CDR2 YSYEKL. This CDR3 has 13 amino acids. Here the CDR3 DNA reads TGCGCCAGCAGCCTGTCGACAGCTTACGAGCAGTACTTC. It is translated as CASSLSTAYEQYF.

In its sample, this clonotype was seen a few times. The rearrangement links TRBV5-6 to TRBJ2-2, with 14 bases matching TRBD2. Per germline, CDR1 SGHDT and CDR2 YYEEEE. The CDR3 extends over 17 amino acids. V dropped 4 bases and J dropped 7; count of bases not matched to a gene: 9. Here the CDR3 reads CASSIGLAGGRGGELFF. Here the CDR3 DNA reads TGTGCCAGCAGCATAGGACTAGCGGGAGGCCGTGGCGGGGAGCTGTTTTTT. Complete variable domain (other parts from reference TRBV5-6 and TRBJ2-2): DAGVTQSPTHLIKTRGQQVTLRCSPKSGHDTVSWYQQALGQGPQFIFQYYEEEERQRGNFPDRFSGHQFPNYSSELNVNALLLGDSALYLCASSIGLAGGRGGELFFGEGSRLTVL.

This rearrangement joins TRBV5-1 to TRBJ2-3; 9 bases match TRBD1. The V gene end was trimmed by 4 bases and the J gene end by 6 bases; junction bases not matched to a gene: 9. This CDR3 is built from 15 residues. CDR1 and CDR2 (germline): SGHRS, YFSETQ. This CDR3 is CASSGPGQGSDTQYF. The CDR3 region has the DNA TGCGCCAGCAGCGGGCCGGGACAGGGATCTGATACGCAGTATTTT.

This clonotype has only a few counts. The V gene is TRBV25-1, the J gene TRBJ2-7; weak D call: TRBD1 (6 bases). There are 14 residues in the CDR3. Germline CDR1 is MGHDK and CDR2 is SYGVNS. V gave up 3 bases and J gave up 3 bases, with 12 bases separating them. CDR3 loop: CASSEQGSYYEQYF. The DNA for the CDR3 is TGTGCCAGCAGTGAGCAGGGGTCGTACTACGAGCAGTACTTC.

This clonotype appeared many times. The chain combines TRBV28 with TRBJ2-2; the D gene could be TRBD1 or TRBD2 (5 bases each). Germline assignment: CDR1 MDHEN and CDR2 SYDVKM. With 5 bases removed from V and 3 bases from J, the gap between germline ends came to 7 bases. This CDR3 spans 13 amino acids. DNA of the CDR3: TGTGCCAGCAGTGGGGGATACACCGGGGAGCTGTTTTTT. It encodes CASSGGYTGELFF.

The chain links TRBV5-1 to TRBJ2-1, with 7 positions matching TRBD2. Germline CDR1 and CDR2: SGHRS and YFSETQ. The trim removed 0 bases at V and 2 bases at J, leaving 8 bases unmatched. The length of the CDR3 is 17 residues. Written as DNA, the CDR3 is TGCGCCAGCAGCTTGGCCCAGGCTAGCGGCCCCTACAATGAGCAGTTCTTC. Translating it yields CASSLAQASGPYNEQFF.

This clonotype was seen only a few times. This chain connects TRBV20-1 to TRBJ2-7, with 8 positions matching TRBD1. After removal of 3 bases from V and 3 bases from J, the junction contained 1 base not matched to a gene. Germline-derived CDR1 and CDR2 are DFQATT and SNEGSKA (reference sequence). The CDR3 spans 12 residues. The CDR3 DNA reads TGCAGTGCTAGTGGGACAGGCTACGAGCAGTACTTC. Translating gives CSASGTGYEQYF.